The TCR beta chain described here comes from a study of blood T cell repertoires in COVID-19. Study-wide background: The cDNA or gDNA used as material had been derived from T cells, B-cell-depleted T cells, or PBMCs.

Germline CDR1 is WSHSY and CDR2 is SAAADI. This CDR3 is built from 14 residues. V lost 4 bases, J lost 5 bases, and 12 bases lay in between. Here immunoSEQ multiplex PCR was the method, and the copy in TCRdb shows in-frame clones only, minus some. The repertoire holds 65,000 to 85,000 clones, with under 95% as singletons. This TCR came from a human donor in a cohort sampled during active COVID-19. Sequencing used peripheral blood. The V gene is TRBV10-2, the J gene TRBJ1-5; the D is unclear. The CDR3 protein is CASSVGRRYQPQHF. The CDR3 DNA is TGCGCCAGCAGTGTCGGCAGGCGTTATCAGCCCCAGCATTTT.